This TCR beta chain was captured by sequencing in a study of cytomegalovirus exposure and HLA in healthy donors. In its sample, this clone was seen once. 60 Vbeta and 13 Jbeta primers were used in PCR. The table came from immunoSEQ multiplex PCR; TCRdb's copy has only in-frame clones and leaves some out. The sample has about 140,000 clones, roughly four fifths seen once; the top ten hold around 10%. The CDR3 runs to 13 residues. The germline CDR1 and CDR2 sequences are SQVTM and ANQGSEA. Deletions cut 3 bases from V and 3 bases from J, with 9 bases between. Sequencing was performed on PBMCs. This TCR was sampled from a woman between 55 and 75 years old in good health and CMV-seropositive. This chain links TRBV29-1 with TRBJ2-1; a possible D gene is TRBD2 (5 bases). The CDR3 DNA reads as TGCAGCGTTGATGAGGGAATCTACAATGAGCAGTTCTTC. Amino acids: CSVDEGIYNEQFF.